The clone carrying this T cell receptor beta chain has only a few counts. The antigen remains undetermined. Different DNA sequences within this sample yield the same CDR3. This table comes from immunoSEQ multiplex PCR, and its TCRdb copy is limited to in-frame clones, with some not included. The data contain roughly 2.5 million clones, 90% to 95% of them singletons. This CDR3 spans 12 amino acids. Germline assignment: CDR1 GTSNPN and CDR2 SVGIG (reference sequence). Trimming removed 4 bases at V and 2 bases at J, with 8 bases between. Adults of Caucasian background living in Nashville, Tennessee made up all donors. The record originates from a study of shared clonotypes between healthy human individuals. Study results and limitations: Only a few donors were included, so the genetic and exposure-history diversity represented was limited. The sampled material consisted only of blood, and tissue repertoires are likely to differ. Around 4.7% was the fraction of naive CD4 clonotypes found shared across several donors.

Material: naive CD4+ T cells sorted from blood. Subset of the sample: CD45RA+ positively selected. The clonotype was recovered from a man between 18 and 35 years old in good health. J is TRBJ1-1 and V is TRBV30; perhaps TRBD1 as D (6 bases). This CDR3 is CAWNRVNTEAFF. As DNA, the CDR3 is TGTGCCTGGAACAGGGTCAACACTGAAGCTTTCTTT.